What follows is one TCR beta chain and its context. Its target is not known. The sample is drawn from a study of cytomegalovirus exposure and HLA in healthy donors. Findings and caveats of the study: What a later analysis showed was that several of the most significant clusters appeared linked to common viral pathogens.

This CDR3 has 13 amino acids. V was shortened by 3 bases and J by 5 bases, with 11 bases between the two germline ends. Germline loops: CDR1 SGHDN, CDR2 FVKESK. 60 Vbeta and 13 Jbeta primers were used in PCR. The assay was immunoSEQ multiplex PCR, and TCRdb's table has in-frame clones only and misses some. The sample holds 70,000 to 80,000 clones, almost 85% seen once. Sequenced: PBMCs. The receptor was isolated from a man between 18 and 29 years old in good health and CMV-seronegative. The chain is built from TRBV14 and TRBJ2-7; D remains ambiguous. The CDR3 DNA reads as TGTGCCAGCAGCCATTCCTCGGTGGACGAGCAGTACTTC. Translated, it gives CASSHSSVDEQYF.